The 9 T cell receptor beta chains reported below all come from one sample, sequenced in a study of identical twins. TCRdb passed the 5' RACE reads through MiXCR, listing each CDR3 protein once. The repertoire holds 750,000 to 950,000 distinct CDR3 sequences, 10% to 15% seen once, with around 1.6% in the top ten. These data also formed part of another study, on yellow fever vaccine responses in identical twins.

The sequenced sample was PBMCs. These receptor sequences come from a woman younger than 35 in good health.

The CDR3 region has the DNA TGTGCCAGCAGCCCCTTCCAGACAGACGTGGAGACCCAGTACTTC. Its translation is CASSPFQTDVETQYF. V gene TRBV6-6 combines with J gene TRBJ2-5; a weak D match, TRBD1 (5 bases). Trimming removed 6 bases at V and 5 bases at J, with 19 bases between. Germline V lookup: CDR1 MNHNY, CDR2 SVGAGI (reference sequence). This CDR3 is 15 amino acids long.

In its sample, this clonotype was seen a few times. The chain uses TRBV7-2 and TRBJ2-2; weak D call: TRBD2 (5 bases). The germline CDR1 and CDR2 sequences are SGHTA and FQGNSA. CDR3 length equals 14 residues. V was trimmed by 5 bases and J by 4 bases, leaving 11 bases between them. This CDR3 is CASSQSGATGELFF. The CDR3 nucleotides read TGTGCCAGCAGCCAAAGCGGAGCCACCGGGGAGCTGTTTTTT.

The CDR3 protein is CASSRGLAGGQGKNIQYF. The DNA for the CDR3 is TGCGCCAGCAGCCGCGGACTAGCGGGGGGCCAGGGCAAAAACATTCAGTACTTC. This chain connects TRBV4-1 to TRBJ2-4, with 14 bases aligning to TRBD2. CDR1 is MGHRA, CDR2 YSYEKL, per germline. The CDR3 runs to 18 residues. Trimming at V came to 4 bases and at J to 3 bases, leaving 8 bases not matched to a gene.

This clonotype was seen a handful of times. The rearrangement links TRBV5-6 to TRBJ2-5; 9 bases fit TRBD2. Germline values: CDR1 SGHDT, CDR2 YYEEEE. The CDR3 runs 15 residues. V lost 4 bases, J lost 4 bases, and 8 bases stayed unmatched. The CDR3 region is CASSPRGGATETQYF. As DNA, the CDR3 is TGTGCCAGCAGCCCCCGCGGGGGGGCGACAGAGACCCAGTACTTC. Drawing the rest from reference TRBV5-6 and TRBJ2-5, the complete variable domain is DAGVTQSPTHLIKTRGQQVTLRCSPKSGHDTVSWYQQALGQGPQFIFQYYEEEERQRGNFPDRFSGHQFPNYSSELNVNALLLGDSALYLCASSPRGGATETQYFGPGTRLLVL.

V is TRBV28 and J is TRBJ1-1; maybe TRBD1 (6 bases). The CDR3 is made up of 15 amino acids. Trimming took off 2 bases at V and 5 bases at J, with 15 bases between the two ends. Germline V gene sequence: CDR1 MDHEN, CDR2 SYDVKM. The CDR3 sequence: CASSLALGGRTEAFF. The CDR3 DNA reads TGTGCCAGCAGTTTAGCACTCGGGGGCCGGACTGAAGCTTTCTTT.

This clonotype occurred a few times. V usage is TRBV18 and J usage is TRBJ2-3; D uncertain. The CDR3 extends over 14 amino acids. Trimming took off 3 bases at V and 1 base at J, with 8 bases between the two ends. Germline V gene sequence: CDR1 KGHSH, CDR2 LQKENI. CDR3 loop: CASSPETRTDTQYF. The CDR3 DNA is TGTGCCAGCTCACCTGAGACCCGCACAGATACGCAGTATTTT. The complete variable domain, with remaining parts taken from reference TRBV18 and TRBJ2-3, reads NAGVMQNPRHLVRRRGQEARLRCSPMKGHSHVYWYRQLPEEGLKFMVYLQKENIIDESGMPKERFSAEFPKEGPSILRIQQVVRGDSAAYFCASSPETRTDTQYFGPGTRLTVL.

This chain joins TRBV19 and TRBJ2-1; D is perhaps TRBD1 (6 bases). This CDR3 has 15 amino acids. With 6 bases removed from V and 3 bases from J, the gap between germline ends came to 15 bases. CDR1 LNHDA and CDR2 SQIVND come from the germline V gene (reference sequence). Here the CDR3 reads CASSLQGSFYNEQFF. The CDR3 DNA reads TGTGCCAGTAGCTTACAGGGATCGTTCTACAATGAGCAGTTCTTC.

The chain recombines TRBV20-1 with TRBJ2-7; D ambiguous. Germline V gives CDR1 DFQATT, CDR2 SNEGSKA (reference sequence). V shed 6 bases and J shed 5 bases, with 8 bases lying between them. The CDR3 runs 10 residues. CDR3 DNA sequence: TGCAGTGCCCTCTTCCACGAGCAGTACTTC. It codes for CSALFHEQYF.

This clonotype has more than one count but fewer than ten. The rearrangement uses TRBV10-1 and TRBJ2-3; 7 bases fit TRBD2. This CDR3 spans 17 amino acids. Germline CDR1 and CDR2: WNHNN and SYGVQD (reference sequence). After removal of 4 bases from V and 4 bases from J, the junction contained 14 bases not matched to a gene. The CDR3 DNA follows: TGCGCCAGCAGTGTTTACCGGACTAGAAGTTCCCCAGATACGCAGTATTTT. Protein product: CASSVYRTRSSPDTQYF.